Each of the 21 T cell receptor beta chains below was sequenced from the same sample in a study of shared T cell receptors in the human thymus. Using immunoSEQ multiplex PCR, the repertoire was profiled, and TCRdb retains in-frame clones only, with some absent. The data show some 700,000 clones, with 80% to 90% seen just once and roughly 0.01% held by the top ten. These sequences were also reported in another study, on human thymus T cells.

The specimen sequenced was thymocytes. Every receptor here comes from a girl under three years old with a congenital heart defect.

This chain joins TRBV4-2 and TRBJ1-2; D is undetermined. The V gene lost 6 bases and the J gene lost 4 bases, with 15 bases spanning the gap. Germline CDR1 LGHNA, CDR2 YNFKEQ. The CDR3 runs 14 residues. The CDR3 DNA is TGTGCCAGCAGTAGTAGTACGATTGCCTATGGCTACACCTTC. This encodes CASSSSTIAYGYTF.

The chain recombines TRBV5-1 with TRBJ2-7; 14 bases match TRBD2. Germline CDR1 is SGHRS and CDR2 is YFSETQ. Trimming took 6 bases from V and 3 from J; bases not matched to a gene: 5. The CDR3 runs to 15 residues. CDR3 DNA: TGCGCCAGCAAAAACGGGACTAGCGGGGGCTACGAGCAGTACTTC. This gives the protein CASKNGTSGGYEQYF.

The CDR3 is CASNDRGAQNVEAFF. CDR3 nucleotide sequence: TGTGCCAGCAACGACAGGGGGGCCCAGAACGTTGAAGCTTTCTTT. This chain joins TRBV2 and TRBJ1-1; 9 positions agree with TRBD1. V shed 7 bases, J shed 7 bases, and the junction held 13 bases outside the gene matches. Germline V gene data show CDR1 as SNHLY and CDR2 as FYNNEI. The CDR3 extends over 15 amino acids. Looking up the rest from reference TRBV2 and TRBJ1-1 gives the full variable domain: EPEVTQTPSHQVTQMGQEVILRCVPISNHLYFYWYRQILGQKVEFLVSFYNNEISEKSEIFDDQFSVERPDGSNFTLKIRSTKLEDSAMYFCASNDRGAQNVEAFFGQGTRLTVV.

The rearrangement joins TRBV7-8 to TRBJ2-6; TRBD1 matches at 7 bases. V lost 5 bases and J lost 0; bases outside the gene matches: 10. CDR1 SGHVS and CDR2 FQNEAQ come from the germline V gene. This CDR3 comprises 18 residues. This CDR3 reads CASSPSLTGDSGANVLTF. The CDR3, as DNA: TGTGCCAGCAGCCCCAGTCTCACAGGGGACTCTGGGGCCAACGTCCTGACTTTC.

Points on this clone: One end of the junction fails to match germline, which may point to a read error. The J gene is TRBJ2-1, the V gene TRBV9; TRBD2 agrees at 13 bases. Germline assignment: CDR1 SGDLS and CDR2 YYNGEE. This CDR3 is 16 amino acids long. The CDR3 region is CASSPEGGLAGNEQLF. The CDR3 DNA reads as TGTGCCAGCAGCCCGGAAGGGGGACTAGCGGGGAATGAGCAGCTCTTC.

The CDR3 sequence is CASSPRYQGLSYNEQFF. DNA for the CDR3: TGTGCCAGCAGCCCACGCTATCAGGGACTTTCCTACAATGAGCAGTTCTTC. The chain combines TRBV9 with TRBJ2-1, with D perhaps matching TRBD2 (6 bases). V was pared by 4 bases and J by 1 base, with 18 bases between. This CDR3 is 17 amino acids long. Germline values: CDR1 SGDLS, CDR2 YYNGEE.

The CDR3 loop reads CASSLSYGLKTQHF. The CDR3 DNA sequence: TGCGCCAGCAGCTTGTCTTACGGACTTAAGACCCAGCATTTT. This chain connects TRBV5-1 to TRBJ1-5; the D is unclear. Germline values: CDR1 SGHRS, CDR2 YFSETQ. The CDR3 is 14 residues long. V lost 1 base and J lost 11, with 16 bases in between. The variable domain in full, completed from reference TRBV5-1 and TRBJ1-5, reads KAGVTQTPRYLIKTRGQQVTLSCSPISGHRSVSWYQQTPGQGLQFLFEYFSETQRNKGNFPGRFSGRQFSNSRSEMNVSTLELGDSALYLCASSLSYGLKTQHFGDGTRLSIL.

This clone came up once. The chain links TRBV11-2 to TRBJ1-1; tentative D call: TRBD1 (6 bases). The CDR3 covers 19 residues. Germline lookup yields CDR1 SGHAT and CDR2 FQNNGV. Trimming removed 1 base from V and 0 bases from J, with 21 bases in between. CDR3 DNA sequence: TGTGCCAGCAGCTTAGCCCCTCGGGGTCAGGGGCACCTGAACACTGAAGCTTTCTTT. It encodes CASSLAPRGQGHLNTEAFF.

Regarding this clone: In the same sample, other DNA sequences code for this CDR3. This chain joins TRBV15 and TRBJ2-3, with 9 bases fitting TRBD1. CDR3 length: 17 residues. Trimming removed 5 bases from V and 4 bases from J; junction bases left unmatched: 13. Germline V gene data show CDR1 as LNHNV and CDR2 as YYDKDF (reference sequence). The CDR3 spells CATSRTRQGDDADTQYF. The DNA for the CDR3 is TGTGCCACCAGCCGCACCCGACAGGGGGATGACGCAGATACGCAGTATTTT.

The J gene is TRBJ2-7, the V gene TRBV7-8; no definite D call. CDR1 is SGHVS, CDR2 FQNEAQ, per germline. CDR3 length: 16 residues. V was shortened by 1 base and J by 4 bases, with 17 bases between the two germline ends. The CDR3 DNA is TGTGCCAGCAGCTTAGTATCAGGTCTAACCCCATACGAGCAGTACTTC. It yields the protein CASSLVSGLTPYEQYF.

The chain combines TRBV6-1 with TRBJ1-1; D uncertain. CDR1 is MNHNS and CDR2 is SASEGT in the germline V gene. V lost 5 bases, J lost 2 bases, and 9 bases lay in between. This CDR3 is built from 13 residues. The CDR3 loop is CASSYPGNTEAFF. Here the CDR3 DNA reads TGTGCCAGCAGTTATCCCGGTAACACTGAAGCTTTCTTT.

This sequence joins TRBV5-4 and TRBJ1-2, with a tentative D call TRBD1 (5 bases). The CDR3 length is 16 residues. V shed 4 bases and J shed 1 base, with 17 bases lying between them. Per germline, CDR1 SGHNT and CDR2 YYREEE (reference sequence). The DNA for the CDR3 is TGTGCCAGCAGCCCAAGGACCGGGGGTAATAACTATGGCTACACCTTC. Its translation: CASSPRTGGNNYGYTF.

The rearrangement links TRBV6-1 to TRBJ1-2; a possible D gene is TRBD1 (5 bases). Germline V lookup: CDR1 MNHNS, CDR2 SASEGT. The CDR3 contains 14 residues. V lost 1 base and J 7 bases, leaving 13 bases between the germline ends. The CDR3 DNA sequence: TGTGCCAGCAGTGAAGACGGGGGGGAACGTGGCTACACCTTC. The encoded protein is CASSEDGGERGYTF.

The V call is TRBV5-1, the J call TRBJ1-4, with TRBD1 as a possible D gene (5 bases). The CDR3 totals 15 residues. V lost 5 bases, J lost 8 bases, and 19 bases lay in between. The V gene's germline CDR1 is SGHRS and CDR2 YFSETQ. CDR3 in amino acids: CASSRGKAGREKLFF. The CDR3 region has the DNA TGCGCCAGCAGTAGGGGAAAGGCAGGAAGGGAAAAACTGTTTTTT.

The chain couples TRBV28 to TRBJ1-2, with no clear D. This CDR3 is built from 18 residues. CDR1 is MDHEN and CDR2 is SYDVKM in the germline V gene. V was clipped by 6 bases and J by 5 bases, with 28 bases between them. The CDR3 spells CASRPPRGRPGGLYGYTF. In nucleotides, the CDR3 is TGTGCCAGCAGACCCCCCCGAGGCCGTCCAGGAGGGCTATATGGCTACACCTTC.

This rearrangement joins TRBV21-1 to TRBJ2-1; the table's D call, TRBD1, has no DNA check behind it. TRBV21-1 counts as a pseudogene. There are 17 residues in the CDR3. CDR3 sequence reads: CASNQWGGQGLVNEQFF. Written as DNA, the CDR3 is TGTGCCAGCAACCAATGGGGGGGACAGGGGTTGGTCAATGAGCAGTTCTTC.

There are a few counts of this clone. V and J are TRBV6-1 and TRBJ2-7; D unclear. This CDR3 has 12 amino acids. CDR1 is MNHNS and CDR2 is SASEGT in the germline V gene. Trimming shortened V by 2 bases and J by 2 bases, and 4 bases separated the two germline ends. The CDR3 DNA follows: TGTGCCAGCAGTGAATCTGCCTACGAGCAGTACTTC. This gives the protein CASSESAYEQYF.

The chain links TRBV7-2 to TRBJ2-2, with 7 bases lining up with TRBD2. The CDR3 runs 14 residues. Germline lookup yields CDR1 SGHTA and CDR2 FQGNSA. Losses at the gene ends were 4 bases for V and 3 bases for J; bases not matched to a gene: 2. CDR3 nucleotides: TGTGCCAGCAGCTCCCGGGGGGACACCGGGGAGCTGTTTTTT. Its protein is CASSSRGDTGELFF.

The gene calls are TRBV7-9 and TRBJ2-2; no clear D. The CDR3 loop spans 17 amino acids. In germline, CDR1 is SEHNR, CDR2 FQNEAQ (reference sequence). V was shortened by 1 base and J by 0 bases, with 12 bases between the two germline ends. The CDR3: CASSLVFQASNTGELFF. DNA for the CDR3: TGTGCCAGCAGCTTAGTATTCCAGGCCTCGAACACCGGGGAGCTGTTTTTT.

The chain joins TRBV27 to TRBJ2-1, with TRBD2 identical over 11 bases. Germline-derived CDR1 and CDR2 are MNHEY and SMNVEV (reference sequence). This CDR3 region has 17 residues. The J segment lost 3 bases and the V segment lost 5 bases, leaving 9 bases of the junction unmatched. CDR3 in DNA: TGTGCCAGCAGTCGGGTACTAGCGGGGGCTGACTACAATGAGCAGTTCTTC. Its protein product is CASSRVLAGADYNEQFF.

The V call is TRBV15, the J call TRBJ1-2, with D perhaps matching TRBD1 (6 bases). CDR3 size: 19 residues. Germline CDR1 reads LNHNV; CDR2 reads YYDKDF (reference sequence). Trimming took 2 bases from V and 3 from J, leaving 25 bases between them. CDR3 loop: CATSRMPRQDPRFDYGYTF. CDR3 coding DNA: TGTGCCACCAGCAGAATGCCCCGACAGGACCCGCGATTCGACTATGGCTACACCTTC.